This TCR beta chain was sequenced during a study of control samples from healthy donors and cancer patients. V was cut by 0 bases and J by 6 bases, with 9 bases left in between. Per germline, CDR1 SGHTA and CDR2 FQGNSA. The CDR3 is 14 amino acids. TCRdb's table, derived via immunoSEQ multiplex PCR, lists solely in-frame clones and lacks some. The sample records roughly 100,000 clones, 75% to 90% being singletons. The sample was PBMCs. The chain carries TRBV7-2 and TRBJ2-1; maybe TRBD2 (6 bases). This clonotype was sampled from a man between 60 and 75 years old with lung cancer. The CDR3 protein is CASSLATRLNEQFF. For the CDR3, the DNA is TGTGCCAGCAGCTTAGCGACTAGACTCAATGAGCAGTTCTTC.